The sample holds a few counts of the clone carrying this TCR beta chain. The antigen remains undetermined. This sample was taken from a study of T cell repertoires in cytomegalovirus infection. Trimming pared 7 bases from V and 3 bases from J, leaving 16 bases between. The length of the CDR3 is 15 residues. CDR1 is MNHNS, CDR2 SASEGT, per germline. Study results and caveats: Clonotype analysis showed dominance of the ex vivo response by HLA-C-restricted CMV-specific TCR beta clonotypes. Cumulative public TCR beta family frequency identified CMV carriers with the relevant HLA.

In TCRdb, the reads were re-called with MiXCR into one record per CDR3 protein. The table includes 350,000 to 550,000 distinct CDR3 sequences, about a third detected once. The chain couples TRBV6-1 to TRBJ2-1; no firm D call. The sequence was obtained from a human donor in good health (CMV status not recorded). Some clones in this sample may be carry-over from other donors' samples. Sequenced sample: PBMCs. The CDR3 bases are TGTGCCAGCACCCAGAGGAGTAGAGTCTACAATGAGCAGTTCTTC. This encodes CASTQRSRVYNEQFF.